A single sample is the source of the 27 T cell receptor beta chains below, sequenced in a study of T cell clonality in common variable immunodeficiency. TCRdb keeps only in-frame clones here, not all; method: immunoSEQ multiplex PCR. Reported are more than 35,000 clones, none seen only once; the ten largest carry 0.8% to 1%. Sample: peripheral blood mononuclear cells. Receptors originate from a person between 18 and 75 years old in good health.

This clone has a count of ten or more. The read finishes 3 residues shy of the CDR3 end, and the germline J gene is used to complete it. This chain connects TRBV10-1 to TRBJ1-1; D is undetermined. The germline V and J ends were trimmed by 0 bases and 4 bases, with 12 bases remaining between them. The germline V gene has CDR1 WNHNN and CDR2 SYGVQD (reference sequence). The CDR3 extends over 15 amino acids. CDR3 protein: CASSESASPGTEAFF. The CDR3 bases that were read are TGCGCCAGCAGTGAGTCTGCAAGCCCAGGCACTGAA.

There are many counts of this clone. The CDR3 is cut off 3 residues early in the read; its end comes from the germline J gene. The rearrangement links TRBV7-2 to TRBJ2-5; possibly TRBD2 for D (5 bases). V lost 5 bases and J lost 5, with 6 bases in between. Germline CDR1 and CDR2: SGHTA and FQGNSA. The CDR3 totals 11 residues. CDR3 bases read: TGTGCCAGCAGCGGACTGGAGACC. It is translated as CASSGLET. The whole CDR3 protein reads CASSGLETQYF.

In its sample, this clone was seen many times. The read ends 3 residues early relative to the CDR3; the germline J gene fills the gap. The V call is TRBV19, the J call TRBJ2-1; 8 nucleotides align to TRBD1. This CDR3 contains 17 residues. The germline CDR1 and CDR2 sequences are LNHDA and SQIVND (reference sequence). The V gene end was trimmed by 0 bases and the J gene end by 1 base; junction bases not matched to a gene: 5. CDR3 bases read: TGTGCCAGTAGTATAGACCTCGGACAGGGATCCTACAATGAG. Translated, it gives CASSIDLGQGSYNE. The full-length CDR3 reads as CASSIDLGQGSYNEQFF.

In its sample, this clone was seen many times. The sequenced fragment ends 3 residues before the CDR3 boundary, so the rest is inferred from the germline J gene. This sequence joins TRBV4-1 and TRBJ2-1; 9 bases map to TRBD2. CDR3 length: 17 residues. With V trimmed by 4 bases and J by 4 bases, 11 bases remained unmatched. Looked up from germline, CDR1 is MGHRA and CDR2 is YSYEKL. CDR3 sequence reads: CASSPVGSGGPYNEQFF. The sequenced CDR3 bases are TGCGCCAGCAGCCCAGTAGGCAGCGGGGGGCCGTACAATGAG.

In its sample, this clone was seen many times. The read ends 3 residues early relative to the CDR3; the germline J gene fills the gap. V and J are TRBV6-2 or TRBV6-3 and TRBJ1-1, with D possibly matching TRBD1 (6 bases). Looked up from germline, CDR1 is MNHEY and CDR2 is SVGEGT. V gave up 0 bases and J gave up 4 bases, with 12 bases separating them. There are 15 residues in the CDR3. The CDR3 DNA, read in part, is TGTGCCAGCAGTTACTCGATTGAGGGGGTCACTGAA. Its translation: CASSYSIEGVTE. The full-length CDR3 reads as CASSYSIEGVTEAFF.

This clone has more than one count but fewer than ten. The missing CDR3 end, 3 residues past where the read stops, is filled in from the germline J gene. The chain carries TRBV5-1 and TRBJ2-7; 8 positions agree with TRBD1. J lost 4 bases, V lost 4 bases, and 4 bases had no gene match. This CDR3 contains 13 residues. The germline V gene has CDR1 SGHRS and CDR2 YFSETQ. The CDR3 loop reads CASSLDREYEQYF. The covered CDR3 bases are TGCGCCAGCAGCCTGGACAGGGAGTACGAG.

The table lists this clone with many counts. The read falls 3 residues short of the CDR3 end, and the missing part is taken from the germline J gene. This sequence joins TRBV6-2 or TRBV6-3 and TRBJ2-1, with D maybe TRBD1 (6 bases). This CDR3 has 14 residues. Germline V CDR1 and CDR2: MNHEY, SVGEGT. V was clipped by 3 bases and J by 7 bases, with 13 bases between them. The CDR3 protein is CASSYGGEGNEQFF. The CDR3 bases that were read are TGTGCCAGCAGTTATGGGGGCGAGGGTAATGAG.

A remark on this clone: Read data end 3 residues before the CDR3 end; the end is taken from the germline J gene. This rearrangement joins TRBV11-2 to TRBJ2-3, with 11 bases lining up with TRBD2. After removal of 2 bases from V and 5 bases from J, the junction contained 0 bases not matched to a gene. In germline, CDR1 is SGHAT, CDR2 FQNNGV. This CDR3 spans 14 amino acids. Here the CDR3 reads CASSLTSGGDTQYF. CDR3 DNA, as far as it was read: TGTGCCAGCAGCTTAACTAGCGGGGGAGATACG.

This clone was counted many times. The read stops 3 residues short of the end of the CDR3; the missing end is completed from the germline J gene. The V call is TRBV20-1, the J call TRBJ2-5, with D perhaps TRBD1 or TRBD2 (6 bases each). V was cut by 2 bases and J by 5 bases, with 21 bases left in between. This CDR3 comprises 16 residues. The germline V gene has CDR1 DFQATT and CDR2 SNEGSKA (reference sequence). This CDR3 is CSARTRPPRGRETQYF. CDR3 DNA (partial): TGCAGTGCTAGAACCCGACCCCCAAGGGGGAGGGAGACC.

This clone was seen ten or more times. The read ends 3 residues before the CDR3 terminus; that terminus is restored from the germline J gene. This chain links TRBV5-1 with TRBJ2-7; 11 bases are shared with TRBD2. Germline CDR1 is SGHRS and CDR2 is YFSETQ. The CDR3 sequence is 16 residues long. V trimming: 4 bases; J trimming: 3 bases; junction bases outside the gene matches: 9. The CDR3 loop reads CASSLKIAGGDYEQYF. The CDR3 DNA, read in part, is TGCGCCAGCAGCCTTAAAATAGCGGGAGGGGACTACGAG. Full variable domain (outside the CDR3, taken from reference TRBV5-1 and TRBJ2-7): KAGVTQTPRYLIKTRGQQVTLSCSPISGHRSVSWYQQTPGQGLQFLFEYFSETQRNKGNFPGRFSGRQFSNSRSEMNVSTLELGDSALYLCASSLKIAGGDYEQYFGPGTRLTVT.

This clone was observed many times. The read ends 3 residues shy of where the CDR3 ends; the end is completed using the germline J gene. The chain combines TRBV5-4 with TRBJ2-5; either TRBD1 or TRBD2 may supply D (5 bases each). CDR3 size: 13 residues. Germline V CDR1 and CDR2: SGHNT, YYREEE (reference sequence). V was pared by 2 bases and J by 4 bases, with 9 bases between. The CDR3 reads CASSFSGRETQYF. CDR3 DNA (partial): TGTGCCAGCAGCTTTTCAGGGAGAGAGACC.

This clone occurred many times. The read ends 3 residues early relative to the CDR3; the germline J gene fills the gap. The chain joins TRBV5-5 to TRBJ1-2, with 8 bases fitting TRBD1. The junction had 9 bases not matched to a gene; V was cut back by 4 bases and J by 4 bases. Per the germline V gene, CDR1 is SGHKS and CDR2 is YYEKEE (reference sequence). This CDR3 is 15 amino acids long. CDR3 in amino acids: CASSTLTGASYGYTF. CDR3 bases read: TGTGCCAGCAGCACATTGACAGGGGCTAGCTATGGC.

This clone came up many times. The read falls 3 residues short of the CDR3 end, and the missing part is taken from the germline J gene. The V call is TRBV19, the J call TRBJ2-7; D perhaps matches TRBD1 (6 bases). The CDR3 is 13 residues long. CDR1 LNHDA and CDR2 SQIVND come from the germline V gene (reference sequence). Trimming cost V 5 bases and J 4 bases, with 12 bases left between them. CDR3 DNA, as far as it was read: TGTGCCAGTAGTTCACGACAGGCGTACGAG. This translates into CASSSRQAYE. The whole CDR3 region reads CASSSRQAYEQYF.

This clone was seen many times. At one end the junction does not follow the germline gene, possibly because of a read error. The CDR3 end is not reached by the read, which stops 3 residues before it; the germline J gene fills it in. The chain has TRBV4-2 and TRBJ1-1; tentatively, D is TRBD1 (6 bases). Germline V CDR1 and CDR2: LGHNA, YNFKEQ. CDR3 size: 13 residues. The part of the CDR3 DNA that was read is TGCGCCAGCAGCCGCGCGGAGGGGGCTGAA. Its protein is CASSRAEGAE. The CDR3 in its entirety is CASSRAEGAEAFF.

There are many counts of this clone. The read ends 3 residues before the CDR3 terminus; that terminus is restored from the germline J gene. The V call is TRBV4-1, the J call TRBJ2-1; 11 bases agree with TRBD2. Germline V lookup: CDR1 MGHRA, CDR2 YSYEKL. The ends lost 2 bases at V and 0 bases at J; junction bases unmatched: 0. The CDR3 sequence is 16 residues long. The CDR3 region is CASSQTSGSSYNEQFF. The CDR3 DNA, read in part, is TGCGCCAGCAGCCAAACTAGCGGGAGCTCCTACAATGAG.

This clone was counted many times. The CDR3 sequence: CASSLVLAGGAEQFF. The covered CDR3 bases are TGTGCCAGCAGCTTGGTACTAGCGGGAGGCGCTGAG. The chain combines TRBV11-2 with TRBJ2-1; the match to TRBD2 covers 12 bases. The read ends 3 residues shy of where the CDR3 ends; the end is completed using the germline J gene. J was trimmed by 9 bases and V by 3 bases; bases with no gene match: 6. CDR3 size: 15 residues. Per germline, CDR1 SGHAT and CDR2 FQNNGV.

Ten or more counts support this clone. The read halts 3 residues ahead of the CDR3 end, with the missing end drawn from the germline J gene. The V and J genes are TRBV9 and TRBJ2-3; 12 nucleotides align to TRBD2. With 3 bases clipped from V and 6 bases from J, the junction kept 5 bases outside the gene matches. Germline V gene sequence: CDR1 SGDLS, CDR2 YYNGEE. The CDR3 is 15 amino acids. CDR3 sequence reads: CASSGLAGEGDTQYF. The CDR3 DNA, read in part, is TGTGCCAGCAGCGGACTAGCGGGAGAGGGGGATACG.

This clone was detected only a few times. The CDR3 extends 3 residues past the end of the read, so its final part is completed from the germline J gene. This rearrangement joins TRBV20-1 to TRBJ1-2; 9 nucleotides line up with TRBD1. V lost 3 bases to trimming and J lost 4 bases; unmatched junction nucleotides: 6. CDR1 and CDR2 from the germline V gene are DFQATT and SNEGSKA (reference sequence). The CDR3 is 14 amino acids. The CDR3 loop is CSASYRGQGYGYTF. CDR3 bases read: TGCAGTGCTAGCTACAGGGGGCAGGGCTATGGC.

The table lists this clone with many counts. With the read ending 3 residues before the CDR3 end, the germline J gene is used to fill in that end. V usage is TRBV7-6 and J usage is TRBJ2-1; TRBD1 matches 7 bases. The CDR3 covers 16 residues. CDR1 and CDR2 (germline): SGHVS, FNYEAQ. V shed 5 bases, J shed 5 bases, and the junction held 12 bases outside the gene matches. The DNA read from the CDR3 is TGTGCCAGCAGCCCCCGGACAGGCGAGGCCCACAATGAG. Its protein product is CASSPRTGEAHNE. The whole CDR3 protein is CASSPRTGEAHNEQFF.

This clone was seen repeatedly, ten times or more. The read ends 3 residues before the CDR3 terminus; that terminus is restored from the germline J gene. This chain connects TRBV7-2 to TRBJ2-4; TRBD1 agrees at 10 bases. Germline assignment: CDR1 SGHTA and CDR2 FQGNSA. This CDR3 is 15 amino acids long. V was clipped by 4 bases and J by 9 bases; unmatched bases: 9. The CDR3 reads CASSYGQGGSSIQYF. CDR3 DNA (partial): TGTGCCAGCAGCTATGGACAGGGGGGTAGTAGCATT.

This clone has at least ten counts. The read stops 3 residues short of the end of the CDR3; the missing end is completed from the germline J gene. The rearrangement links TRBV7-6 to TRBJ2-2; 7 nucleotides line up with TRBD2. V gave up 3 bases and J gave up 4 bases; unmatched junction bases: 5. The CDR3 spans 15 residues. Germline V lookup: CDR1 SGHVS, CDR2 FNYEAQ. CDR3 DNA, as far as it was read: TGTGCCAGCAGCTTGTCTTCGGGGGGCACCGGGGAG. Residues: CASSLSSGGTGE. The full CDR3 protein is CASSLSSGGTGELFF.

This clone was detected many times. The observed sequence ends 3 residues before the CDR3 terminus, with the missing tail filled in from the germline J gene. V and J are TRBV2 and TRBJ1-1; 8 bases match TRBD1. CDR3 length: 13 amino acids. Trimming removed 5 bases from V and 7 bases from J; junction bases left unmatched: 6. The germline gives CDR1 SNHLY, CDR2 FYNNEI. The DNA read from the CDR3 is TGTGCCAGCAGTCCAGACAGGGGCATTGAA. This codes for CASSPDRGIE. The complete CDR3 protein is CASSPDRGIEAFF.

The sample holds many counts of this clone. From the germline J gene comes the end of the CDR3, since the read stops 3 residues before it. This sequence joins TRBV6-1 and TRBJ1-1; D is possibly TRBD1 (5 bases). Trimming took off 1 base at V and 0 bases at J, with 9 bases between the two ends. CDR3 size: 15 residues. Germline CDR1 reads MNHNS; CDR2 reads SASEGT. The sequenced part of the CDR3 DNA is TGTGCCAGCAGTGAAGTCCCGGACATGAACACTGAA. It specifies CASSEVPDMNTE. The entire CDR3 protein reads CASSEVPDMNTEAFF.

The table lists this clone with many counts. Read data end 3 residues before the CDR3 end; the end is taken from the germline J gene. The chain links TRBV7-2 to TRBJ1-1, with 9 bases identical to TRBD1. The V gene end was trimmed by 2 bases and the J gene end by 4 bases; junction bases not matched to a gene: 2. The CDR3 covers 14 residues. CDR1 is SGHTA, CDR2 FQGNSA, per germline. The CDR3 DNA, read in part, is TGTGCCAGCAGCTTAAGGACAGGGGCCACTGAA. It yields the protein CASSLRTGATE. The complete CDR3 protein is CASSLRTGATEAFF. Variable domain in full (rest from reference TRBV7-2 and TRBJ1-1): GAGVSQSPSNKVTEKGKDVELRCDPISGHTALYWYRQSLGQGLEFLIYFQGNSAPDKSGLPSDRFSAERTGGSVSTLTIQRTQQEDSAVYLCASSLRTGATEAFFGQGTRLTVV.

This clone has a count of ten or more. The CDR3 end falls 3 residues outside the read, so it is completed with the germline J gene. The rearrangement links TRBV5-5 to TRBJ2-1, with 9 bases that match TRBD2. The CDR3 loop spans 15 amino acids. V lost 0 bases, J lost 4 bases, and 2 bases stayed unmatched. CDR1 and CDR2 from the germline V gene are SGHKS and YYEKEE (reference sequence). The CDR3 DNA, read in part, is TGTGCCAGCAGCTTGGGACTAGCGGATTACAATGAG. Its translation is CASSLGLADYNE. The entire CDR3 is CASSLGLADYNEQFF.

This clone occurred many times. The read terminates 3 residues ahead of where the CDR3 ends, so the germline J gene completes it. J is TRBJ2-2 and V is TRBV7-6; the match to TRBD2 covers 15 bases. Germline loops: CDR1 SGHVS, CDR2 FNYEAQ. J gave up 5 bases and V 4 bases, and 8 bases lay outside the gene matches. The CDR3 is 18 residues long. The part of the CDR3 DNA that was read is TGTGCCAGCAGCTGGCCCGGTGGACTAGCGGGAGGGACCGGGGAG. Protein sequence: CASSWPGGLAGGTGE. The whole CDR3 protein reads CASSWPGGLAGGTGELFF.

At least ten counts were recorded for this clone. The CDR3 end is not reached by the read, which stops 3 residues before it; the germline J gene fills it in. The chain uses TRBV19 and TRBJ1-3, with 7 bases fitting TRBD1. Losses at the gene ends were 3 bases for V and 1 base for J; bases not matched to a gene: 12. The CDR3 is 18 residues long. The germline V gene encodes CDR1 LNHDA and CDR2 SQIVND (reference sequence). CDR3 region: CASSINGGGQGSGNTIYF. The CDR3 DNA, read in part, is TGTGCCAGTAGTATCAACGGAGGGGGCCAAGGGTCTGGAAACACC.